This T cell receptor (beta chain) stems from a study of shared clonotypes between healthy human individuals. The wider study: Plates per donor: three CD4 naive, three CD4 memory, two CD8 naive, one CD8 memory.

CD45RA+ naive and CD45RA-negative memory subsets were separated from CD4+ cells. The CDR3 length is 16 residues. Germline CDR1 reads SGHRS; CDR2 reads YFSETQ. Deletions cut 0 bases from V and 4 bases from J, with 16 bases between. Assay used: immunoSEQ multiplex PCR; TCRdb lists only in-frame clones, some missing. The sample comprises roughly 2.6 million clones, just over 90% of which are singletons, and over 0.12% rests with the top ten. This TCR was sampled from a man aged 18 to 29 in good health. The specimen was naive CD4+ T cells sorted from blood. Subset: CD45RA+ positively selected. The genes are TRBV5-1 and TRBJ1-1; D might be TRBD1 (5 bases). CDR3 residues: CASSLATQGVATEAFF. The DNA of the CDR3 is TGCGCCAGCAGCTTGGCCACGCAGGGAGTAGCCACTGAAGCTTTCTTT.